This T cell receptor (beta chain) emerged from a study of T cell responses to AZD1222 COVID-19 vaccine. Trimming took 4 bases from V and 5 from J, leaving 12 bases between them. Germline-derived CDR1 and CDR2 are SGHRS and YFSETQ. The CDR3 consists of 13 residues. Sequencing used immunoSEQ multiplex PCR; TCRdb keeps in-frame clones, though not all of them. The sample lists fewer than 120,000 clones, 94% occurring once. This rearrangement joins TRBV5-1 to TRBJ1-1; D possibly corresponds to TRBD1 (6 bases). Sample: peripheral blood, taken 28 days after the second AZD1222 dose. This TCR was recovered from an adult who received the AZD1222 COVID-19 vaccine. Here the CDR3 reads CASSIGTPTEAFF. Here the CDR3 DNA reads TGCGCCAGCAGCATCGGGACACCGACTGAAGCTTTCTTT.